This is a list of T cell receptor beta chains from one sample in a study of STAT5B mutations in CD4+ large granular lymphocyte leukemia. This table comes from immunoSEQ multiplex PCR, and its TCRdb copy is limited to in-frame clones, with some not included. The data show tens of thousands of clones, about four fifths seen once. The sample comprised CD4+ T cells from blood buffy coats. These receptors were taken from a human donor in good health. CDR3s include the opening cysteine and the closing phenylalanine or tryptophan. The order of the fields is D gene, J gene, clone size, V gene, CDR3 DNA, CDR3 protein. A D gene is named only where the DNA matches it firmly. Rows give clone size only sometimes, using once, few, many, or a class for an expanded clone.

d_call: .
j_call: TRBJ2-5
clone_size: .
v_call: TRBV11-3
cdr3_nt: TGTGCCAGCAGCTTTGAAGGGGTCGAGGGGGAGACCCAGTACTTC
cdr3_aa: CASSFEGVEGETQYF

d_call: TRBD1
j_call: TRBJ2-1
clone_size: .
v_call: TRBV5-6
cdr3_nt: TGTGCCAGCAGCTGGGACAGCCTGGGGGAGCAGTTCTTC
cdr3_aa: CASSWDSLGEQFF

d_call: .
j_call: TRBJ2-2
clone_size: .
v_call: TRBV2
cdr3_nt: TGTGCCAGCAGAATCAGGCAGGGGGGAACCGGGGAGCTGTTTTTT
cdr3_aa: CASRIRQGGTGELFF

d_call: .
j_call: TRBJ1-2
clone_size: .
v_call: TRBV18
cdr3_nt: TGTGCCAGCTCACCACCGAGAAGGGACTATGGCTACACCTTC
cdr3_aa: CASSPPRRDYGYTF

d_call: TRBD1
j_call: TRBJ1-5
clone_size: .
v_call: TRBV11-3
cdr3_nt: TGTGCCAGCAGCCCAGGACAGGGGAGCAATCAGCCCCAGCATTTT
cdr3_aa: CASSPGQGSNQPQHF

d_call: .
j_call: TRBJ1-1
clone_size: .
v_call: TRBV5-6
cdr3_nt: TGTGCCAGCAGCAGGACACTCACCGACACTGAAGCTTTCTTT
cdr3_aa: CASSRTLTDTEAFF

d_call: TRBD1
j_call: TRBJ2-1
clone_size: .
v_call: TRBV6-4
cdr3_nt: TGTGCCAGCAGTGACTCGGGACAGGGGGCGCGAGAGCAGTTCTTC
cdr3_aa: CASSDSGQGAREQFF

d_call: TRBD1
j_call: TRBJ1-2
clone_size: .
v_call: TRBV11-2
cdr3_nt: TGTGCCAGCAGCTTAGCCTCAGGGGGCCGGGACTATGGCTACACCTTC
cdr3_aa: CASSLASGGRDYGYTF

d_call: .
j_call: TRBJ2-1
clone_size: .
v_call: TRBV6-1
cdr3_nt: TGTGCCAGCAGTAAATCGGGACTTAGGTTCGATGAGCAGTTCTTC
cdr3_aa: CASSKSGLRFDEQFF

d_call: .
j_call: TRBJ1-1
clone_size: .
v_call: TRBV7-9
cdr3_nt: TGTGCCAGCAGCTTTGCAGGCTGGGGAGCTTTCTTT
cdr3_aa: CASSFAGWGAFF

d_call: .
j_call: TRBJ2-5
clone_size: .
v_call: TRBV2
cdr3_nt: TGTGCCAGCAGCCCAGGGGGGGGCCAAGAGACCCAGTACTTC
cdr3_aa: CASSPGGGQETQYF

d_call: TRBD1
j_call: TRBJ1-6
clone_size: .
v_call: TRBV30
cdr3_nt: TGTGCCTGGAGCTACAACACAGGGGCGAGGACCTTTTCACCCCTCCACTTT
cdr3_aa: CAWSYNTGARTFSPLHF

d_call: .
j_call: TRBJ2-7
clone_size: few
v_call: TRBV6-6
cdr3_nt: TGTGCCAGCAGTTACGACAGCGGCGGGGTCGAGCAGTACTTC
cdr3_aa: CASSYDSGGVEQYF

d_call: TRBD1
j_call: TRBJ2-4
clone_size: once
v_call: TRBV5-4
cdr3_nt: TGTGCCAGCAGCTTGGCTCGGGGGACAGGGGGAGTGGACATTCAGTACTTC
cdr3_aa: CASSLARGTGGVDIQYF

d_call: .
j_call: TRBJ2-2
clone_size: .
v_call: TRBV7-7
cdr3_nt: TGTGCCAGCAGGCGTGTCCCGGGGGACACCGGGGAGCTGTTTTTT
cdr3_aa: CASRRVPGDTGELFF

d_call: .
j_call: TRBJ2-7
clone_size: .
v_call: TRBV29-1
cdr3_nt: TGCAGCGCCCGCGAGGGGAGTGAAAGCTCCTACGAGCAGTACTTC
cdr3_aa: CSAREGSESSYEQYF

d_call: TRBD1
j_call: TRBJ2-3
clone_size: .
v_call: TRBV10-3
cdr3_nt: TGTGCCATCAGTGCCGGGACAGGGGGCACAGATACGCAGTATTTT
cdr3_aa: CAISAGTGGTDTQYF

d_call: .
j_call: TRBJ2-7
clone_size: .
v_call: TRBV11-2
cdr3_nt: TGTGCCAGCAGCTTACGGCAGGGAGATGCCGAGCAGTACTTC
cdr3_aa: CASSLRQGDAEQYF

d_call: .
j_call: TRBJ1-4
clone_size: .
v_call: TRBV11-3
cdr3_nt: TGTGCCAGCAGCTTAAGGCATGAAAAACTGTTTTTT
cdr3_aa: CASSLRHEKLFF

d_call: .
j_call: TRBJ2-1
clone_size: .
v_call: TRBV9
cdr3_nt: TGTGCCAGCAGCGGGTCTTCCCCCTACAATGAGCAGTTCTTC
cdr3_aa: CASSGSSPYNEQFF

d_call: .
j_call: TRBJ2-3
clone_size: .
v_call: TRBV2
cdr3_nt: TGTGCCAGCATCGAGGGTGGCGGGGTTAGCACAGATACGCAGTATTTT
cdr3_aa: CASIEGGGVSTDTQYF

d_call: TRBD2
j_call: TRBJ2-7
clone_size: .
v_call: TRBV2
cdr3_nt: TGTGCCAGCAGAGGGGACTACTACGAGCAGTACTTC
cdr3_aa: CASRGDYYEQYF

d_call: TRBD1
j_call: TRBJ1-1
clone_size: .
v_call: TRBV27
cdr3_nt: TGTGCCAGCAGTTTAGTTGGGAAGGGGGCGAACACTGAAGCTTTCTTT
cdr3_aa: CASSLVGKGANTEAFF

d_call: .
j_call: TRBJ1-2
clone_size: .
v_call: TRBV7-3
cdr3_nt: TGTGCCAGCAGCTTGTGGCCACAGCCTTCGAGAGGTGGCTACACCTTC
cdr3_aa: CASSLWPQPSRGGYTF

d_call: .
j_call: TRBJ1-2
clone_size: .
v_call: TRBV5-1
cdr3_nt: TGCGCCAGCAGTCTCGACGACAGGCGAAACTATGGCTACACCTTC
cdr3_aa: CASSLDDRRNYGYTF

d_call: .
j_call: TRBJ2-1
clone_size: once
v_call: TRBV7-9
cdr3_nt: TGTGCCAGCAGGTTAACTGGGACTGCTAATGAGCAGTTCTTC
cdr3_aa: CASRLTGTANEQFF

d_call: TRBD2
j_call: TRBJ2-2
clone_size: .
v_call: TRBV5-4
cdr3_nt: TGTGCCAGCAGCTCGGGACTAGTAGGAGCTACCGGGGAGCTGTTTTTT
cdr3_aa: CASSSGLVGATGELFF

d_call: .
j_call: TRBJ2-4
clone_size: .
v_call: TRBV2
cdr3_nt: TGTGCCAGCAGTGAAAGTGGGGTTGGAGGGTGGGACAAAAACATTCAGTACTTC
cdr3_aa: CASSESGVGGWDKNIQYF

d_call: TRBD1
j_call: TRBJ1-5
clone_size: few
v_call: TRBV6-6
cdr3_nt: TGTGCCAGCAGTTCTGTACAGGGGGACGGTCAGCCCCAGCATTTT
cdr3_aa: CASSSVQGDGQPQHF

d_call: .
j_call: TRBJ1-6
clone_size: few
v_call: TRBV12-5
cdr3_nt: TGTGCTAGTGGTCGAGGGGAGCATGATTCACCCCTCCACTTT
cdr3_aa: CASGRGEHDSPLHF

d_call: .
j_call: TRBJ1-5
clone_size: .
v_call: TRBV19
cdr3_nt: TGTGCCAGTAGTATGCGCAGGGGCGACAATCAGCCCCAGCATTTT
cdr3_aa: CASSMRRGDNQPQHF

d_call: TRBD2
j_call: TRBJ2-1
clone_size: .
v_call: TRBV6-1
cdr3_nt: TGTGCCAGCAGTTTGGGACTAGAGGTAGATGAGCAGTTCTTC
cdr3_aa: CASSLGLEVDEQFF

d_call: TRBD1
j_call: TRBJ2-6
clone_size: .
v_call: TRBV10-3
cdr3_nt: TGTGCCATCAGTGGGCGGGACAGGGGATCCCACTCTGGGGCCAACGTCCTGACTTTC
cdr3_aa: CAISGRDRGSHSGANVLTF

d_call: .
j_call: TRBJ2-5
clone_size: .
v_call: TRBV5-1
cdr3_nt: TGCGCCAGCAGCTTGGAAACTGGGTGGGAGACCCAGTACTTC
cdr3_aa: CASSLETGWETQYF

d_call: .
j_call: TRBJ1-2
clone_size: .
v_call: TRBV2
cdr3_nt: TGTGCCAGCAGTGTCTCGCCAGGGAATTACTATGGCTACACCTTC
cdr3_aa: CASSVSPGNYYGYTF